This T cell receptor beta chain was profiled in a study of blood T cell repertoires in COVID-19. Looking at the study overall: The United States, Italy and Spain were the sources of the acute and convalescent COVID-19 samples. The cDNA or gDNA used as material had been derived from T cells, B-cell-depleted T cells, or PBMCs.

Seattle patient enrollment occurred during active infection, with longitudinal follow-up thereafter. Germline V CDR1 and CDR2: SGHTA, FQGTGA. CDR3 length: 16 residues. V was trimmed by 5 bases and J by 2 bases, leaving 15 bases between them. As handled by the study authors: For nucleated cells, counts were estimated from reference gene primer amplification. The table came from immunoSEQ multiplex PCR; TCRdb's copy has only in-frame clones and leaves some out. From that table come the V and J calls and clone size; the DNA was used to work out D and trimming. The table includes about 130,000 clones, 92% detected once.

The V call is TRBV7-3, the J call TRBJ2-2, with no clear D. The sequence derives from a man between 45 and 60 years old with COVID-19, enrolled during active disease. The specimen sequenced was peripheral blood. CDR3 loop: CASSPTNYPNTGELFF. The CDR3, as DNA: TGTGCCAGCAGCCCCACAAATTACCCTAACACCGGGGAGCTGTTTTTT.